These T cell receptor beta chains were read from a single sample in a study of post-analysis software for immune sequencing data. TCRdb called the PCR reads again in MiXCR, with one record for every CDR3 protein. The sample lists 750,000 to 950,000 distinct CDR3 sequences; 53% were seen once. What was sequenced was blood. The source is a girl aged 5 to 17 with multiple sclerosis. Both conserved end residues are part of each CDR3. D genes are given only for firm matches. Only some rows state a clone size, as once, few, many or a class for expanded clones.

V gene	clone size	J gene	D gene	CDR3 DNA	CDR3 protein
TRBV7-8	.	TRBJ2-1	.	TGTGCCAGCAGCTTAGTCGCTTCGGGGGAATTAGACAATGAGCAGTTCTTC	CASSLVASGELDNEQFF
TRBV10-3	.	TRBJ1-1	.	TGTGCCATCAGTGAGTCCGCCAGGGACACTGAAGCTTTCTTT	CAISESARDTEAFF
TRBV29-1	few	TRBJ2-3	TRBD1	TGCAGCGTCTTGGACAGGGGGCACACAGATACGCAGTATTTT	CSVLDRGHTDTQYF
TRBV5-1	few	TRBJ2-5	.	TGCGCCAGCAGCTTGCCTGCGACCAGTCGGGAGACCCAGTACTTC	CASSLPATSRETQYF
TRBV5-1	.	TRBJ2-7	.	TGCGCCAGCAGCTTGTTTTCGGACAGAGGTCTCCTAAGGCAGTACTTC	CASSLFSDRGLLRQYF
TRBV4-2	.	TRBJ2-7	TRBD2	TGTGCCAGCAGCCCCTCCCCCTTAGCGGGAGAAGTATCCTACGAGCAGTACTTC	CASSPSPLAGEVSYEQYF
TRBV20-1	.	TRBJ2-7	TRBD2	TGCAGTGCTAGAGACCCAAGCGGGGGGACACTTCTGAGCTCCTACGAGCAGTACTTC	CSARDPSGGTLLSSYEQYF
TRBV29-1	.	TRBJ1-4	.	TGCAGCGTTGATTGGGGGAATGAAAAACTGTTTTTT	CSVDWGNEKLFF
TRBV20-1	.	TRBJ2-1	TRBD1	TGCAGTGCTAGTCTTCAGACAGGGGGGAATGAGCAGTTCTTC	CSASLQTGGNEQFF
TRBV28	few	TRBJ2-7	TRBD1	TGTGCCAGCAGTTTAGGGTCGGGACAGGGGTACGAGCAGTACTTC	CASSLGSGQGYEQYF
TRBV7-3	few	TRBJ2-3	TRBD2	TGTGCCAGCAGCTTAAAAGCGGGGGGGCGGGGGAAGGCCACAGATACGCAGTATTTT	CASSLKAGGRGKATDTQYF
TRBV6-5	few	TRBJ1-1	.	TGTGCCAGCAGGAACACAGTGAACACTGAAGCTTTCTTT	CASRNTVNTEAFF
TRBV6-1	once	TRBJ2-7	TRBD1	TGTGCCAGCAAACCGGGACAGACTCTCAAAAACAATGAGCAGTACTTC	CASKPGQTLKNNEQYF
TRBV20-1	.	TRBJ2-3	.	TGCAGTGCGCATCTCCTCGTAGATACGCAGTATTTT	CSAHLLVDTQYF
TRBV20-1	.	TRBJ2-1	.	TGCAGTGCTAGAGATCCTAGATCGGGCGTGGGGGAGCAGTTCTTC	CSARDPRSGVGEQFF
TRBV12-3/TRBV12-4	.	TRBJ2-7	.	TGTGCCAGCAGTTTAGGAGTTTTCTTCGGGGGAATAGCCTACGAGCAGTACTTC	CASSLGVFFGGIAYEQYF
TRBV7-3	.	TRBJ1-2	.	TGTGCCAGCAGCTCTGGGACCGGGACCTATGGCTACACCTTC	CASSSGTGTYGYTF
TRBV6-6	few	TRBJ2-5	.	TGTGCCAGCAGTTACTGGCCCCGGCGGGAGACCCAGTACTTC	CASSYWPRRETQYF
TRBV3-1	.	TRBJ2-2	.	TGTGCCAGCAGCAACCAAGGGACCGGGGAGCTGTTTTTT	CASSNQGTGELFF
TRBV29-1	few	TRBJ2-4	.	TGCAGCGTTGATAAGGAAGGCAAAAACATTCAGTACTTC	CSVDKEGKNIQYF
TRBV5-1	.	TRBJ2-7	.	TGCGCCAGCAGCTTGACTTGGAAGTACGAGCAGTACTTC	CASSLTWKYEQYF
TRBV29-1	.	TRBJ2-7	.	TGCAGCGTGGGGGGCGGTTCGGGGTCCTACGAGCAGTACTTC	CSVGGGSGSYEQYF
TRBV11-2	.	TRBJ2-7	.	TGTGCCAGCAGCTTAGGATTAAGGAGCTCCTACGAGCAGTACTTC	CASSLGLRSSYEQYF
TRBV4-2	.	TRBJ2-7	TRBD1	TGTGCCAGCAGCCAGGAAACCTCGGGACAGCCAACGCCCCAGTACTTC	CASSQETSGQPTPQYF
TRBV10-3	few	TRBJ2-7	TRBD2	TGTGCCATCAGTGAGGGGACTAGCGGGAGGCCCGCCCACTACGAGCAGTACTTC	CAISEGTSGRPAHYEQYF
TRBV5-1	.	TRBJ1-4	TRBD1	TGCGCCAGCAGCAGGGACAGCGACAATGAAAAACTGTTTTTT	CASSRDSDNEKLFF
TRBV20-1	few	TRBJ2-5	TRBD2	TGCAGTGCTAGATTTACTAGCGAACCTAGGACCCAGTACTTC	CSARFTSEPRTQYF
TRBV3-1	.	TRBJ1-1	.	TGTGCCAGCAGCCACAGAGGGCTCGCAGTCAGGAACACTGAAGCTTTCTTT	CASSHRGLAVRNTEAFF
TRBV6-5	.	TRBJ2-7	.	TGTGCCAGCAGTTACCCAGGGTCTAGCGAGCAGTACTTC	CASSYPGSSEQYF
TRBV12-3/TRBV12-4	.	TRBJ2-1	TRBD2	TGTGCCAGCACTCAAGGGGGGCGGGGGGTCTTTGATGTCGACAATGAGCAGTTCTTC	CASTQGGRGVFDVDNEQFF
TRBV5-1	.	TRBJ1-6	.	TGCGCCAGCAGCTTGGACTACAACAGGGACTCACCCCTCCACTTT	CASSLDYNRDSPLHF
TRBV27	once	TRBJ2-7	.	TGTGCCAGCAGTTTTAGGGTGCACTACGAGCAGTACTTC	CASSFRVHYEQYF
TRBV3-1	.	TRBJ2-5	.	TGTGCCAGCAGCTTGGATGGACGGGCCTGGGATGAGCAGTACTTC	CASSLDGRAWDEQYF
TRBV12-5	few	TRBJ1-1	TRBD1	TGTGCTAGTGGTTTGGTAGGACAGGGGGACACTGAAGCTTTCTTT	CASGLVGQGDTEAFF